The clone carrying this T cell receptor beta chain was picked up many times. Antigen unknown. This specimen comes from a study of regulatory T cells in long-lasting Graves disease. Across the study: Newly diagnosed Graves' patients had taken antithyroid drugs under 3 months.

Whole-study results and caveats: Analyses excluded thyroid tissue, covering peripheral blood alone.

Time point given: newly diagnosed GD, antithyroid drugs for less than 3 months. The TCR library used RNA extracted from PBMCs. The authors drew patients from an endocrinology department in Xi'an, China. Libraries of TCR beta came from iRepertoire HTBI primers plus Arm-PCR of CDR3 regions. TCRdb used MiXCR to reprocess the multiplex PCR reads, holding one entry per CDR3 protein. In the table there are 530,000 or so distinct CDR3 sequences, roughly 13% of which are singletons. This sample also appeared in a second study, on T cells in Graves' hyperthyroidism and ophthalmopathy. That source reports: The HTBI set primed first-round TCR CDR3 RT-PCR.

The source is a man in his thirties or forties with Graves disease. Material: peripheral blood mononuclear cells (PBMCs), obtained at new diagnosis, from a patient treated with antithyroid drugs.

DNA of the CDR3: TGTGCCAGCAGCTTGGCCAGGGGCTATGATCAGCCCCAGCATTTT. This codes for CASSLARGYDQPQHF. The V and J genes are TRBV7-8 and TRBJ1-5; D possibly corresponds to TRBD1 (6 bases). V lost 3 bases, J lost 5 bases, and 14 bases lay in between. Looked up from germline, CDR1 is SGHVS and CDR2 is FQNEAQ. The CDR3 has 15 residues.